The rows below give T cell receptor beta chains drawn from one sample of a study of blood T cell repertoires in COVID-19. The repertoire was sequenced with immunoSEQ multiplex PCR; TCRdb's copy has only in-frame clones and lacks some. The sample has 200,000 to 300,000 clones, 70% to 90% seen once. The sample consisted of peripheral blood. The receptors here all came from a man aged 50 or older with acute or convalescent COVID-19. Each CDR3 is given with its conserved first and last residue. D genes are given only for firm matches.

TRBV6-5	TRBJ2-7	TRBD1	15	CASSYSGTGSYEQYF
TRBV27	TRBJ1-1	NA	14	CASSLLDSTTEAFF
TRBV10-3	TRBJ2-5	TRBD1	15	CAIRDRGKPTETQYF
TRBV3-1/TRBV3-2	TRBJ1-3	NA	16	CASSHELREAGNTIYF
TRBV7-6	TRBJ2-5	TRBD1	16	CASSTPYRGRQETQYF
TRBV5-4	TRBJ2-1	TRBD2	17	CASSLGTSGPSYNEQFF
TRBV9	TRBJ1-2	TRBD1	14	CASTPGQGAIGYTF
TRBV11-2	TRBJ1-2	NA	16	CASSLDLLGGVHGYTF
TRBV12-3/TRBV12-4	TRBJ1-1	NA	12	CASSLWGAEAFF
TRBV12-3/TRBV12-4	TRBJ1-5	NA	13	CASSFGGNQPQHF
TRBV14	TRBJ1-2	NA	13	CASSGETHYGYTF
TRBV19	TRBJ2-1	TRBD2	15	CASSITAGGYNEQFF
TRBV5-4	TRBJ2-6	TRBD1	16	CASSPKGAQGANVLTF
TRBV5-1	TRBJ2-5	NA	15	CASSLVTEGQETQYF
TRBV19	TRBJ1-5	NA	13	CASSIRDNQPQHF
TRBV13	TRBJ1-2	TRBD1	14	CASSRNRQGHGYTF
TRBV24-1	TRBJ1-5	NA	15	CATSDGQGWNQPQHF
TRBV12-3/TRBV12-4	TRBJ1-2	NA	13	CASSRREPYGYTF
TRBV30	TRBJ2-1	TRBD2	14	CAWSVLAGENEQFF
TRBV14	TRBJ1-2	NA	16	CASSHKPGTLDYGYTF